This passage covers 18 T cell receptor beta chains from one sample sequenced in a study of blood T cell repertoires in COVID-19. Libraries were prepared by immunoSEQ multiplex PCR; TCRdb keeps only in-frame clonotypes and omits some of them. The data contain 270,000 or so clones, about four fifths of them singletons. The sample consisted of peripheral blood. The receptors come from a woman aged 45-59 years who had recovered from COVID-19.

V usage is TRBV6-1 and J usage is TRBJ1-2; a weak D match, TRBD1 (5 bases). The germline gives CDR1 MNHNS, CDR2 SASEGT. V was pared by 0 bases and J by 5 bases, with 10 bases between. The CDR3 contains 14 residues. The CDR3 DNA reads as TGTGCCAGCAGTGAAGCACCGGGGGATTATGGCTACACCTTC. Protein: CASSEAPGDYGYTF.

This clone was seen once. V and J are TRBV29-1 and TRBJ2-1, with 9 bases fitting TRBD1. Trimming removed 7 bases from V and 0 bases from J; junction bases left unmatched: 16. Germline V lookup: CDR1 SQVTM, CDR2 ANQGSEA. This CDR3 contains 18 residues. This CDR3 is CSGWGGTGPSLSYNEQFF. CDR3 DNA: TGCAGCGGCTGGGGGGGGACAGGGCCTTCTCTCTCCTACAATGAGCAGTTCTTC.

This rearrangement joins TRBV27 to TRBJ2-6, with D hard to call. The CDR3 extends over 13 amino acids. V was shortened by 6 bases and J by 4 bases, with 7 bases between the two germline ends. The V gene's germline CDR1 is MNHEY and CDR2 SMNVEV (reference sequence). The CDR3 coding sequence is TGTGCCAGCAGACTAACCGGGGCCAACGTCCTGACTTTC. This sequence encodes CASRLTGANVLTF.

This chain links TRBV28 with TRBJ1-1, with D possibly being TRBD1 (5 bases). CDR3 length: 14 residues. V was shortened by 8 bases and J by 3 bases, with 16 bases between the two germline ends. Germline lookup yields CDR1 MDHEN and CDR2 SYDVKM. The CDR3 reads CASGIPWGDTEAFF. As DNA, the CDR3 is TGTGCCAGCGGGATACCTTGGGGCGACACTGAAGCTTTCTTT.

The V gene is TRBV6-5, the J gene TRBJ2-5; the D gene is possibly TRBD1 (6 bases). The germline V gene has CDR1 MNHEY and CDR2 SVGAGI. The CDR3 has 13 residues. Trimming took 8 bases from V and 3 from J, leaving 13 bases between them. The CDR3 loop reads CASAREGEETQYF. The CDR3 region has the DNA TGTGCCAGCGCAAGAGAGGGGGAAGAGACCCAGTACTTC.

The gene calls are TRBV6-5 and TRBJ1-2; the D gene is possibly TRBD1 (6 bases). Germline lookup yields CDR1 MNHEY and CDR2 SVGAGI. This CDR3 is built from 14 residues. Trimming removed 4 bases at V and 6 bases at J, with 15 bases between. CDR3 DNA: TGTGCCAGCAGTTTACAGGGAGGGGCTGATGGCTACACCTTC. Translated: CASSLQGGADGYTF.

This chain joins TRBV28 and TRBJ1-4; 11 bases are shared with TRBD1. Germline lookup yields CDR1 MDHEN and CDR2 SYDVKM. The CDR3 has 16 amino acids. With 6 bases clipped from V and 8 bases from J, the junction kept 11 bases outside the gene matches. In nucleotides, the CDR3 is TGTGCCAGCAGCCGGGGACAGGGGGACGTCGGGGAAAAACTGTTTTTT. Protein: CASSRGQGDVGEKLFF.

The chain combines TRBV6-2 or TRBV6-3 with TRBJ2-3; D is ambiguous. The germline gives CDR1 MNHEY, CDR2 SVGEGT. This CDR3 is built from 12 residues. Trimming removed 3 bases from V and 7 bases from J, with 8 bases in between. The DNA for the CDR3 is TGTGCCAGCAGTTATCCCCGGTATACGCAGTATTTT. Residues: CASSYPRYTQYF.

The chain combines TRBV28 with TRBJ1-2; perhaps TRBD1 as D (6 bases). CDR3 length: 14 residues. The germline V and J ends were trimmed by 5 bases and 4 bases, with 14 bases remaining between them. The germline gives CDR1 MDHEN, CDR2 SYDVKM. For the CDR3, the DNA is TGTGCCAGCAGTGGATCCACAGGGACCTATGGCTACACCTTC. It is translated as CASSGSTGTYGYTF.

J is TRBJ2-7 and V is TRBV27; D perhaps matches TRBD1 (6 bases). The CDR3 covers 14 residues. V shed 2 bases and J shed 3 bases, with 11 bases lying between them. Germline V CDR1 and CDR2: MNHEY, SMNVEV (reference sequence). The chain's CDR3 is CASSLTTGYYEQYF. The CDR3 DNA reads as TGTGCCAGCAGTTTAACGACAGGCTACTACGAGCAGTACTTC.

The rearrangement links TRBV5-4 to TRBJ1-5; the match to TRBD1 covers 9 bases. The germline gives CDR1 SGHNT, CDR2 YYREEE (reference sequence). The CDR3 length is 17 residues. The V gene end was trimmed by 1 base and the J gene end by 4 bases; junction bases not matched to a gene: 9. The CDR3 bases are TGTGCCAGCAGCTTGCGCTACTCCGGGACAGGGAATCAGCCCCAGCATTTT. Its translation is CASSLRYSGTGNQPQHF. The full variable domain, in which reference TRBV5-4 and TRBJ1-5 provide the parts outside the CDR3, is ETGVTQSPTHLIKTRGQQVTLRCSSQSGHNTVSWYQQALGQGPQFIFQYYREEENGRGNFPPRFSGLQFPNYSSELNVNALELDDSALYLCASSLRYSGTGNQPQHFGDGTRLSIL.

V gene TRBV4-2 combines with J gene TRBJ2-2, with 11 bases matching TRBD1. In germline, CDR1 is LGHNA, CDR2 YNFKEQ. This CDR3 contains 15 residues. The V and J ends lost 4 bases and 5 bases, in that order; junction bases with no gene match: 3. The CDR3 region has the DNA TGTGCCAGCAGCCCCGGGACAGGGGGAACCGGGGAGCTGTTTTTT. Its translation: CASSPGTGGTGELFF.

The chain joins TRBV6-6 to TRBJ2-5; 8 bases align to TRBD2. V was pared by 5 bases and J by 2 bases, with 16 bases of the junction left unmatched. Per the germline V gene, CDR1 is MNHNY and CDR2 is SVGAGI (reference sequence). This CDR3 contains 18 residues. DNA of the CDR3: TGTGCCAGCAGTCCCGTAGCGGGGCGCTTACCTCATCAAGAGACCCAGTACTTC. As protein: CASSPVAGRLPHQETQYF.

This chain links TRBV7-6 with TRBJ1-3; TRBD1 agrees at 8 bases. Germline V gene sequence: CDR1 SGHVS, CDR2 FNYEAQ. The ends lost 1 base at V and 0 bases at J; junction bases unmatched: 2. CDR3 length: 16 amino acids. This CDR3 is CASSLGQGASGNTIYF. The CDR3, as DNA: TGTGCCAGCAGCTTAGGCCAGGGGGCCTCTGGAAACACCATATATTTT.

The rearrangement joins TRBV2 to TRBJ1-4; a weak D match, TRBD1 (6 bases). Trimming removed 9 bases at V and 2 bases at J, with 16 bases between. This CDR3 region has 15 residues. CDR1 is SNHLY and CDR2 is FYNNEI in the germline V gene. The DNA for the CDR3 is TGTGCCAGTTCAATTTCTGGGGGCACTAATGAAAAACTGTTTTTT. Encoded protein: CASSISGGTNEKLFF.

V and J are TRBV30 and TRBJ1-3; 11 bases fit TRBD1. V lost 3 bases and J lost 6; bases outside the gene matches: 4. CDR1 is GTSNPN and CDR2 is SVGIG in the germline V gene (reference sequence). The CDR3 runs 14 residues. The CDR3, as DNA: TGTGCCTGGAGCGGACAGGGGGCTGTAAACACCATATATTTT. Protein: CAWSGQGAVNTIYF.

CDR3 nucleotides: TGTGCCAGCAGTTTACCGACGGGGGGGCTTGGCTACACCTTC. It is translated as CASSLPTGGLGYTF. The V call is TRBV28, the J call TRBJ1-2, with D possibly matching TRBD1 (6 bases). The CDR3 extends over 14 amino acids. Germline assignment: CDR1 MDHEN and CDR2 SYDVKM. V was trimmed by 2 bases and J by 7 bases, leaving 14 bases between them.

This clone showed up just a few times. The chain joins TRBV27 to TRBJ1-1; D ambiguous. The CDR3 covers 13 residues. Germline lookup yields CDR1 MNHEY and CDR2 SMNVEV (reference sequence). V dropped 5 bases and J dropped 5 bases, with 12 bases sitting between them. CDR3 amino acids: CASSASTVTEAFF. Here the CDR3 DNA reads TGTGCCAGCAGTGCCTCGACTGTGACTGAAGCTTTCTTT.